This T cell receptor beta chain was sequenced for a study of PD-1 blockade in classical Hodgkin lymphoma. Regarding the study as a whole: Undefined causes, possibly disease activity or prior therapy, underlie the repertoire differences. Baseline TCR diversity was reportedly lower in newly diagnosed patients than healthy donors. Significant TCR diversity gains by C4D1 occurred in CD4+ but not CD8+ cells.

Remarks on this clone: What it binds is unknown.

There was relapse after autologous stem cell transplantation in every patient, and there was variation in brentuximab vedotin exposure. This table comes from immunoSEQ multiplex PCR, and its TCRdb copy is limited to in-frame clones, with some not included. The sample shows 6,000 to 8,500 clones, around 78% of them seen only once. J was trimmed by 2 bases and V by 6 bases; bases with no gene match: 8. Germline assignment: CDR1 PRHDT and CDR2 FYEKMQ (reference sequence). The CDR3 runs 16 residues. The sample consisted of peripheral blood mononuclear cells (PBMCs), taken before the second cycle of nivolumab. The receptor was isolated from a human donor with classical Hodgkin lymphoma. The J gene is TRBJ2-2, the V gene TRBV13; TRBD1 agrees at 8 bases. This chain's CDR3 is CASSYYPGGNTGELFF. In nucleotides, the CDR3 is TGTGCCAGCAGTTACTACCCAGGGGGCAACACCGGGGAGCTGTTTTTT.